The 19 T cell receptor beta chains reported below all come from one sample, sequenced in a study of cytomegalovirus exposure and HLA in healthy donors. In the PCR, 60 Vbeta and 13 Jbeta primers were used. Clones were read by immunoSEQ multiplex PCR, and TCRdb kept only the in-frame ones, dropping some. In the table there are 100,000 or so clones, 78% of which are singletons. The specimen was PBMCs. All receptors derive from a man aged 30-40 years in good health and CMV-seronegative.

The sample holds one count of this clone. The chain employs TRBV28 and TRBJ2-1; 14 bases are a match to TRBD2. The CDR3 loop spans 15 amino acids. Germline CDR1 and CDR2: MDHEN and SYDVKM. The V segment lost 7 bases and the J segment 8 bases; nucleotides outside the gene matches: 7. CDR3 bases: TGTGCCAGCACCCTGGGACTAGCGGGAGCATATGAGCAGTTCTTC. It is translated as CASTLGLAGAYEQFF. The full variable domain, completed using reference TRBV28 and TRBJ2-1, is DVKVTQSSRYLVKRTGEKVFLECVQDMDHENMFWYRQDPGLGLRLIYFSYDVKMKEKGDIPEGYSVSREKKERFSLILESASTNQTSMYLCASTLGLAGAYEQFFGPGTRLTVL.

This clone was picked up one time. The chain recombines TRBV11-2 with TRBJ2-2; 12 bases fit TRBD2. After removal of 4 bases from V and 2 bases from J, the junction contained 11 bases not matched to a gene. CDR1 is SGHAT and CDR2 is FQNNGV in the germline V gene. The length of the CDR3 is 19 residues. CDR3 amino acids: CASSYPTSSGGANTGELFF. CDR3 nucleotides: TGTGCCAGCAGCTATCCGACCTCTAGCGGGGGGGCCAACACCGGGGAGCTGTTTTTT.

The V gene is TRBV9, the J gene TRBJ2-2; possibly TRBD2 for D (5 bases). CDR3 size: 15 residues. The germline V gene encodes CDR1 SGDLS and CDR2 YYNGEE. V was cut by 0 bases and J by 5 bases, with 11 bases left in between. The CDR3 spells CASSVVPGRTGELFF. As DNA, the CDR3 is TGTGCCAGCAGCGTAGTGCCGGGGAGAACCGGGGAGCTGTTTTTT. The full variable domain, in which reference TRBV9 and TRBJ2-2 provide the parts outside the CDR3, is DSGVTQTPKHLITATGQRVTLRCSPRSGDLSVYWYQQSLDQGLQFLIQYYNGEERAKGNILERFSAQQFPDLHSELNLSSLELGDSALYFCASSVVPGRTGELFFGEGSRLTVL.

CDR3 bases: TGTGCCAGCAGCTTGGCCAGAGGAGACGAGCAGTACTTC. Amino acids: CASSLARGDEQYF. The V gene is TRBV5-5, the J gene TRBJ2-7; no clear D. Germline CDR1 is SGHKS and CDR2 is YYEKEE (reference sequence). The CDR3 runs to 13 residues. Trimming stripped 0 bases from V and 5 bases from J, with 9 bases between. Based on the CDR3 plus reference TRBV5-5 and TRBJ2-7, the full variable domain is DAGVTQSPTHLIKTRGQQVTLRCSPISGHKSVSWYQQVLGQGPQFIFQYYEKEERGRGNFPDRFSARQFPNYSSELNVNALLLGDSALYLCASSLARGDEQYFGPGTRLTVT.

This clone was seen a few times. The chain links TRBV28 to TRBJ2-1; 8 nucleotides match TRBD2. The CDR3 extends over 16 amino acids. Trimming took 5 bases from V and 2 from J; bases not matched to a gene: 8. Germline V lookup: CDR1 MDHEN, CDR2 SYDVKM. The CDR3 coding sequence is TGTGCCAGCAGTCGGGGGGGTAGCGTCGCCTACAATGAGCAGTTCTTC. It yields the protein CASSRGGSVAYNEQFF. The full variable domain, its missing parts supplied by reference TRBV28 and TRBJ2-1, is DVKVTQSSRYLVKRTGEKVFLECVQDMDHENMFWYRQDPGLGLRLIYFSYDVKMKEKGDIPEGYSVSREKKERFSLILESASTNQTSMYLCASSRGGSVAYNEQFFGPGTRLTVL.

The V gene is TRBV25-1, the J gene TRBJ1-3, with 9 bases aligning to TRBD1. V shed 8 bases, J shed 1 base, and the junction held 6 bases outside the gene matches. This CDR3 comprises 15 residues. Germline V gene data show CDR1 as MGHDK and CDR2 as SYGVNS. The CDR3 nucleotides read TGTGCCAGCCAACCAGGACAGGGGTCTGGAAACACCATATATTTT. This codes for CASQPGQGSGNTIYF.

This clone showed up just once. The chain recombines TRBV2 with TRBJ1-5; D not certain. CDR1 is SNHLY and CDR2 is FYNNEI in the germline V gene. The length of the CDR3 is 16 residues. The V end lost 8 bases, the J end lost 1 base, and 18 bases lay between the germline ends. Written as DNA, the CDR3 is TGTGCCAGCGGAACGCCGCGGGCGGAGAGCAATCAGCCCCAGCATTTT. It codes for CASGTPRAESNQPQHF.

CDR3 loop: CASSLVATSSYEQYF. In DNA form, the CDR3 reads TGCGCCAGCAGCTTGGTTGCCACTTCCTCCTACGAGCAGTACTTC. The chain combines TRBV5-1 with TRBJ2-7; no reliable D call. CDR1 and CDR2 (germline): SGHRS, YFSETQ. This CDR3 is built from 15 residues. The germline V and J ends were trimmed by 0 bases and 0 bases, with 10 bases remaining between them.

The V call is TRBV4-3, the J call TRBJ2-1, with 8 bases that match TRBD2. The CDR3 consists of 18 residues. The trim removed 0 bases at V and 8 bases at J, leaving 15 bases unmatched. CDR1 LGHNA and CDR2 YSLEER come from the germline V gene. The CDR3 loop reads CASSQDRMATSAGHEQFF. CDR3 nucleotide sequence: TGCGCCAGCAGCCAAGATCGTATGGCGACTAGCGCCGGCCATGAGCAGTTCTTC.

Concerning this clone itself: Other DNA sequences within the sample encode an identical CDR3. CDR3 amino acids: CASSPGQFYEQYF. CDR3 in DNA: TGTGCCAGCAGTCCGGGACAGTTCTACGAGCAGTACTTC. The rearrangement uses TRBV27 and TRBJ2-7; the match to TRBD1 covers 7 bases. Germline trimming cut 5 bases from V and 3 bases from J; bases unmatched to any gene: 4. Germline V gives CDR1 MNHEY, CDR2 SMNVEV (reference sequence). The CDR3 spans 13 residues.

The chain recombines TRBV7-6 with TRBJ2-7; TRBD1 aligns across 10 bases. This CDR3 has 15 amino acids. The junction had 10 bases not matched to a gene; V was cut back by 7 bases and J by 4 bases. In germline, CDR1 is SGHVS, CDR2 FNYEAQ. CDR3 loop: CASNSPGTGVYEQYF. DNA for the CDR3: TGTGCCAGCAACTCACCCGGGACAGGGGTTTACGAGCAGTACTTC.

This clone showed up just a few times. This CDR3 is CAISAPTTYEQYF. The DNA of the CDR3 is TGTGCCATCAGTGCGCCTACCACCTACGAGCAGTACTTC. This chain connects TRBV10-3 to TRBJ2-7; D is undetermined. Germline CDR1 and CDR2: ENHRY and SYGVKD. This CDR3 is built from 13 residues. Trimming took 4 bases from V and 2 from J, leaving 9 bases between them.

This chain connects TRBV19 to TRBJ2-1; 8 bases are a match to TRBD2. CDR3 length: 15 amino acids. Looked up from germline, CDR1 is LNHDA and CDR2 is SQIVND (reference sequence). J lost 2 bases, V lost 5 bases, and 5 bases had no gene match. The chain's CDR3 is CASSPNSGAYNEQFF. The CDR3 DNA reads TGTGCCAGTAGTCCAAATAGCGGGGCCTACAATGAGCAGTTCTTC.

This chain uses TRBV5-1 with TRBJ2-7; 7 bases map to TRBD1. Germline V gives CDR1 SGHRS, CDR2 YFSETQ. J was trimmed by 0 bases and V by 4 bases; bases with no gene match: 7. The length of the CDR3 is 15 residues. The CDR3 protein is CASSPGQYSSYEQYF. The CDR3, as DNA: TGCGCCAGCAGCCCGGGACAGTACAGCTCCTACGAGCAGTACTTC.

This sequence joins TRBV30 and TRBJ2-5, with 9 bases lining up with TRBD2. V gave up 2 bases and J gave up 7 bases; unmatched junction bases: 8. This CDR3 has 14 amino acids. Looked up from germline, CDR1 is GTSNPN and CDR2 is SVGIG (reference sequence). The CDR3 nucleotides are TGTGCCTGGAGTCTCGCGGGAGGGCCGGGGACCCAGTACTTC. This gives the protein CAWSLAGGPGTQYF.

In its sample, this clone was seen a few times. The CDR3: CASSWDTKNIQYF. CDR3 nucleotides: TGTGCCAGCAGCTGGGACACCAAAAACATTCAGTACTTC. The J gene is TRBJ2-4, the V gene TRBV7-2; D is perhaps TRBD1 (6 bases). In germline, CDR1 is SGHTA, CDR2 FQGNSA. V lost 4 bases to trimming and J lost 2 bases, with 6 bases between them. The CDR3 has 13 amino acids.

V gene TRBV29-1 combines with J gene TRBJ1-2; perhaps TRBD1 as D (6 bases). The CDR3 loop spans 12 amino acids. Germline V gene sequence: CDR1 SQVTM, CDR2 ANQGSEA. V gave up 7 bases and J gave up 6 bases, with 15 bases separating them. CDR3: CSATRGGHGYTF. The CDR3 coding sequence is TGCAGCGCCACCCGAGGGGGACATGGCTACACCTTC.

V and J are TRBV19 and TRBJ2-5, with TRBD1 matching 9 bases. The CDR3 length is 14 residues. Germline trimming cut 7 bases from V and 3 bases from J; bases unmatched to any gene: 6. Germline lookup yields CDR1 LNHDA and CDR2 SQIVND (reference sequence). The CDR3 spells CASKAWTGEETQYF. The CDR3 nucleotides are TGTGCCAGTAAAGCCTGGACAGGGGAAGAGACCCAGTACTTC.

The chain joins TRBV27 to TRBJ2-7; the D is unclear. The CDR3 sequence is 13 residues long. The V gene lost 5 bases and the J gene lost 4 bases, with 12 bases spanning the gap. CDR1 is MNHEY, CDR2 SMNVEV, per germline (reference sequence). The DNA of the CDR3 is TGTGCCAGCAGTATGGCTAGTGGATACGAGCAGTACTTC. Its protein product is CASSMASGYEQYF.